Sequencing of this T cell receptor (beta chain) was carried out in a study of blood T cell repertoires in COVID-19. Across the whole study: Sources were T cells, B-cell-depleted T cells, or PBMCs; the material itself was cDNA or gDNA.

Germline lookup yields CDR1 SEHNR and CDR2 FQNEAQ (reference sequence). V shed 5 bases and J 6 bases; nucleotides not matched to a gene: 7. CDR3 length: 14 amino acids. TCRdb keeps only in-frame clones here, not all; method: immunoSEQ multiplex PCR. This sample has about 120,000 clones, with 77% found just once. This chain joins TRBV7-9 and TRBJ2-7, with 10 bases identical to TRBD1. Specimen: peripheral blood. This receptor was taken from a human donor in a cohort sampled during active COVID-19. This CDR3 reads CASSVGQGIIEQYF. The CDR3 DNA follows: TGTGCCAGCAGCGTGGGACAGGGGATAATCGAGCAGTACTTC.